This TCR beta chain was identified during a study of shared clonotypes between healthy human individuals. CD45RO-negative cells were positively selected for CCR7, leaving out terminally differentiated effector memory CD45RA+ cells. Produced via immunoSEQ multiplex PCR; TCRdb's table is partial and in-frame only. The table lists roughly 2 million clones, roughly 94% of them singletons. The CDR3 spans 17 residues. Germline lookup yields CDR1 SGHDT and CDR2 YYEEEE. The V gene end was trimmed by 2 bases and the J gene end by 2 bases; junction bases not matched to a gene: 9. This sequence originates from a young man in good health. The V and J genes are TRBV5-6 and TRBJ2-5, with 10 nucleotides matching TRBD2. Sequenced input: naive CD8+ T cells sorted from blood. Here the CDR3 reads CASSFGLAGVLQETQYF. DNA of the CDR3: TGTGCCAGCAGCTTTGGGCTAGCGGGGGTACTTCAAGAGACCCAGTACTTC.